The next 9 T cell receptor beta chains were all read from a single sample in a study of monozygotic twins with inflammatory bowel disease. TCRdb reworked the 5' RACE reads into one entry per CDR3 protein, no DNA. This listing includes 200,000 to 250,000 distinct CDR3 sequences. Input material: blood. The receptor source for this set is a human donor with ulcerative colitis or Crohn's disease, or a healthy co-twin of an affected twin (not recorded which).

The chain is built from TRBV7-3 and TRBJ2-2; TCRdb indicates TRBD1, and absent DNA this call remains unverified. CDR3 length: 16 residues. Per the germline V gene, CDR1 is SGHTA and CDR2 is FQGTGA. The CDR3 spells CASSQSGGGLKGELFF.

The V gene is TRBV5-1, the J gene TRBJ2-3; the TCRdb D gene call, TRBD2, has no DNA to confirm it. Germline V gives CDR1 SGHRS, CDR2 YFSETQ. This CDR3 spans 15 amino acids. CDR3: CASSIAGGYTDTQYF.

CDR3 residues: CASSLEGRTYGYTF. This rearrangement joins TRBV5-4 to TRBJ1-2; TCRdb proposes TRBD1, but this gene call is untestable without DNA. Per germline, CDR1 SGHNT and CDR2 YYREEE (reference sequence). The CDR3 contains 14 residues.

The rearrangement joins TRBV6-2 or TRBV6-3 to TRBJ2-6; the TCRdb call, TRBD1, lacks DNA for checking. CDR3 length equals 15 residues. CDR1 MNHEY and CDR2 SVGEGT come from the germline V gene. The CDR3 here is CASSPWESGANVLTF.

The CDR3 reads CASSPSGLMNTEAFF. The gene calls are TRBV12-3 or TRBV12-4 and TRBJ1-1. This CDR3 comprises 15 residues.

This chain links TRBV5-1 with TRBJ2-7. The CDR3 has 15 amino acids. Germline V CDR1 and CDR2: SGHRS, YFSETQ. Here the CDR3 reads CASSFGQEFIYEQYF. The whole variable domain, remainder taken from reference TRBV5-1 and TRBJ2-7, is KAGVTQTPRYLIKTRGQQVTLSCSPISGHRSVSWYQQTPGQGLQFLFEYFSETQRNKGNFPGRFSGRQFSNSRSEMNVSTLELGDSALYLCASSFGQEFIYEQYFGPGTRLTVT.

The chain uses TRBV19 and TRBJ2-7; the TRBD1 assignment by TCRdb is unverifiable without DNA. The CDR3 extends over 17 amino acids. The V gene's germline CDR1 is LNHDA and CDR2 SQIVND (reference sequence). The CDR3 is CASSLILRPGQGYEQYF.

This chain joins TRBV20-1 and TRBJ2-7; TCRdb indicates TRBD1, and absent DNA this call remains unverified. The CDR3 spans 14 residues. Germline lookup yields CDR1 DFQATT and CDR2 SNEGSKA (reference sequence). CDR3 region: CSARDLGAPYEQYF.

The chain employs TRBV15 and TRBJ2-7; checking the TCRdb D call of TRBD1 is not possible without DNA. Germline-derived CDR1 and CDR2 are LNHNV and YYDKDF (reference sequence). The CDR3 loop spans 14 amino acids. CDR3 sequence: CATSEGQGAYEQYF.